One TCR beta chain is described in this entry. This clonotype was seen at least ten times. Its cognate antigen has yet to be identified. No base quality values were provided; no much bigger clone lies one nucleotide off. Inclusive of the bounding cysteine and phenylalanine, the CDR3 is 14 residues long. Of the read, only the CDR3 DNA is kept; its 42 bases are in frame from base 1. From the germline V gene (reference sequence), CDR1 is SEHNR and CDR2 is FQNEAQ. V was cut back by 2 bases and J by 7 bases, leaving a gap of 9 bases between them. cDNA synthesis used template-switch 5'RACE with a primer carrying a 10-nucleotide random unique molecular identifier tagging each TCR transcript. Every sequencing run yielded over 170 million TCR-beta sequences covering 15-18 subjects. The RNeasy kit was used for extraction of total RNA. Using the KAPA Real-time Library Amplification kit, TCR-beta VDJ regions were amplified with primers for the TCR constant region and the 5'RACE anchor. A first PCR added sample indexes and Illumina adaptors, and a second PCR then raised library yield. The roughly 650 bp TCR product was size-selected on a 2% E-gel SizeSelection system after Ampure bead purification. Before pooling, library quality was assessed on a Bioanalyzer, concentration was determined with Qubit, and library quantification was performed with the Kapa Library Quantification kit. Libraries were sequenced paired-end 2 x 150 bp on an Illumina HiSeq 2500. To increase sequence diversity, 25-30% phiX was spiked into each library pool. Per the authors' processing: Quality-filtered reads were processed with the UMI-based MiGEC pipeline, which removed over 90% of raw TCR sequences during error correction. VDJ genes were aligned to IMGT germline references, and clonotypes were defined by unique CDR3 amino acid sequence plus V-J genes. Clonal expansion, Shannon diversity and CDR3 relatedness (CalcPairwiseDistances, ClusterSamples) were evaluated with VDJtools, and phylogenetic trees were built with CLCbio workbench. Expanded clones were defined as having at least 8 unique UMIs, based on coefficient-of-variation modelling across technical triplicates. TCRdb reran the public reads through fastp at Q25 and MiXCR, keeping productive beta chains. Duplicate CDR3 protein sequences are folded into a single record with the most common DNA and genes. Clone size and V and J calls follow TCRdb, not the original study. This sample lists about 33,000 distinct CDR3 sequences; 13% were detected once. Jointly, the top ten make up roughly 2.2% of the sample.

The data stem from a study of neurological immune-mediated disorders (dated by TCRdb to 2018 to 2020). Background for the entire study: Using UMI-based sequencing, the study compared peripheral blood TCR-beta repertoires from patients with HTLV-I-associated myelopathy (HAM/TSP), patients with multiple sclerosis, and healthy controls. Longitudinal samples, technical triplicates and paired sorted CD4+ and CD8+ T-cell subsets, alongside PBMC samples, were included among the approximately 110 TCR-beta libraries. Longitudinal HAM/TSP and healthy donors were sampled at 3 time-points each (roughly 3-40 month intervals). Of the approximately 68 subjects in the cohort, about 15 were HAM/TSP patients, 34 were multiple sclerosis patients, and about 20 were healthy controls. General findings and caveats noted by the study authors: TCR clonal expansion was highest in HAM/TSP patients and lowest in MS patients, with MS patients falling below even healthy controls. Across subjects, expanded clones never shared an identical CDR3 amino acid sequence, which suggests that the TCR-beta repertoires in every group were private.

The sample's time point label, decoded: longitudinal time-point 2. The healthy controls were volunteers from blood banks in Maryland, USA. For unsorted PBMC libraries, 2 million PBMCs were used after storage in RNAlater at -80 degrees C until RNA extraction. Peripheral blood was subjected to Ficoll-Hypaque density gradient centrifugation to isolate PBMCs, which were then cryopreserved in liquid nitrogen. The receptor was isolated from a woman between 40 and 50 years old in good health. The V and J genes are TRBV7-9 and TRBJ1-6, and the D gene may be TRBD1, 5 bases matching. The sample consisted of PBMCs. DNA sequence: TGTGCCAGCAGCTTAACTCAGGGAAATTCACCCCTCCACTTT. Translated, it gives CASSLTQGNSPLHF.